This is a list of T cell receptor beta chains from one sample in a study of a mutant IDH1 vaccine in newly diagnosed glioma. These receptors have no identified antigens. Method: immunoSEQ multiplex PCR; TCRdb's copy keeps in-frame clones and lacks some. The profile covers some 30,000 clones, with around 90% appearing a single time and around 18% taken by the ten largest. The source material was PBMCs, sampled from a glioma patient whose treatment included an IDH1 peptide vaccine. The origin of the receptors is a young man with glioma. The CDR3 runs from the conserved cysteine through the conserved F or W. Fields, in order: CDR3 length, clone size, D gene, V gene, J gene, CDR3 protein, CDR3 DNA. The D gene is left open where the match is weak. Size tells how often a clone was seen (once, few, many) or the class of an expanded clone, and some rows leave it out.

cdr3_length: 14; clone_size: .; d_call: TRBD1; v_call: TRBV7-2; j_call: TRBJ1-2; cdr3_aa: CASSFGGGAGGYTF; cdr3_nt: TGTGCCAGCAGCTTTGGAGGGGGCGCTGGAGGCTACACCTTC
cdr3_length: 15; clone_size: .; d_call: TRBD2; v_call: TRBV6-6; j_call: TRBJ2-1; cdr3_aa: CASTDESGTDNEQFF; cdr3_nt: TGTGCCAGCACCGACGAGAGCGGGACCGACAATGAGCAGTTCTTC
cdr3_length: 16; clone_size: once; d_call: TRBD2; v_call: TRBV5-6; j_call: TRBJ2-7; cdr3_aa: CASSLFSGGGPYEQYF; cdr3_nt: TGTGCCAGCAGCCTCTTTAGCGGGGGAGGCCCCTACGAGCAGTACTTC
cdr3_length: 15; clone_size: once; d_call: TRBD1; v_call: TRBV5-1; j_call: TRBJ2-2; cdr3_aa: CASSPGQGLAGELFF; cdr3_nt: TGCGCCAGCAGCCCCGGACAGGGGTTGGCCGGGGAGCTGTTTTTT
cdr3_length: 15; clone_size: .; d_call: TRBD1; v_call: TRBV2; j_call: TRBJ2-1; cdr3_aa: CASSDRGGLSNEQFF; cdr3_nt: TGTGCCAGCAGCGACAGGGGTGGCTTGAGCAATGAGCAGTTCTTC
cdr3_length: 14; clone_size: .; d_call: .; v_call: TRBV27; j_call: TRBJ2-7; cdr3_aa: CASSPTPPGDEQYF; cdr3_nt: TGTGCCAGCAGTCCTACACCCCCGGGAGACGAGCAGTACTTC
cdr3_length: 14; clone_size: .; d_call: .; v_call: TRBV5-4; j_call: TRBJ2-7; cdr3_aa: CASSAPQAPYEQYF; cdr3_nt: TGTGCCAGCAGCGCGCCACAGGCCCCCTACGAGCAGTACTTC
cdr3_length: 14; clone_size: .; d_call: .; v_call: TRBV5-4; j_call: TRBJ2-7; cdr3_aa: CASSLKGAGRGQYF; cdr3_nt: TGTGCCAGCAGCTTGAAAGGGGCGGGTAGGGGGCAGTACTTC
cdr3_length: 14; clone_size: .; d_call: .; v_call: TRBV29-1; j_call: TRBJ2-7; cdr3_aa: CSVVETASSYEQYF; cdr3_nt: TGCAGCGTTGTGGAGACAGCGAGCTCCTACGAGCAGTACTTC
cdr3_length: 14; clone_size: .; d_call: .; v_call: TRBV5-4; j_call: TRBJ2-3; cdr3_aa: CASSSTGEGDTQYF; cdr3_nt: TGTGCCAGCAGCTCGACAGGGGAGGGAGATACGCAGTATTTT
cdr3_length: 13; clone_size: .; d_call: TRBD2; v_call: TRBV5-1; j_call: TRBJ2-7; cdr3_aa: CASSPSGNYEQYF; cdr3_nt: TGCGCCAGCAGTCCTAGCGGGAACTACGAGCAGTACTTC
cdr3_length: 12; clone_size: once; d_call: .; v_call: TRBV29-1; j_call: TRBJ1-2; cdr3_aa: CSARDGNYGYTF; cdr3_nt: TGCAGCGCCCGGGACGGGAACTATGGCTACACCTTC
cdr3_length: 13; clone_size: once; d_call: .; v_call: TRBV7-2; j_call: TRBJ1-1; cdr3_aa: CASSPSMNTEAFF; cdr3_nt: TGTGCCAGCAGCCCCTCCATGAACACTGAAGCTTTCTTT
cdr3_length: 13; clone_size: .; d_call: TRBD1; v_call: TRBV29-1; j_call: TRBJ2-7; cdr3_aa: CSVRTGGSYEQYF; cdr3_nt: TGCAGCGTTAGGACAGGGGGCTCCTACGAGCAGTACTTC
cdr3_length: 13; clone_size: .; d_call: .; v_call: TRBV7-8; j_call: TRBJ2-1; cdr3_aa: CASSLLYENEQFF; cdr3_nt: TGTGCCAGCAGCTTACTGTACGAGAATGAGCAGTTCTTC
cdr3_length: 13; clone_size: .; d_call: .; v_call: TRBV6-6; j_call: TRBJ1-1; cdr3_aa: CASSYSGGTEAFF; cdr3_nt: TGTGCCAGCAGTTACTCAGGGGGAACTGAAGCTTTCTTT
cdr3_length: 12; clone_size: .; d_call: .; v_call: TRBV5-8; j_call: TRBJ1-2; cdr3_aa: CASSFSSYGYTF; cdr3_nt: TGTGCCAGCAGCTTTAGTAGCTATGGCTACACCTTC
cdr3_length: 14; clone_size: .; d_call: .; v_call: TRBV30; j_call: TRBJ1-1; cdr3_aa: CAWNSERGSAEAFF; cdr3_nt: TGTGCCTGGAACTCTGAGAGGGGGTCCGCTGAAGCTTTCTTT
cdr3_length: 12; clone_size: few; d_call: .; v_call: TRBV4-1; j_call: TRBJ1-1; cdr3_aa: CASSGGNTEAFF; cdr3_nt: TGCGCCAGCAGCGGGGGGAACACTGAAGCTTTCTTT
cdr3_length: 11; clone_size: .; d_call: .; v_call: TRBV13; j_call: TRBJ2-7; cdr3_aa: CASSVVGEQYF; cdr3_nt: TGTGCCAGCAGCGTGGTAGGCGAGCAGTACTTC
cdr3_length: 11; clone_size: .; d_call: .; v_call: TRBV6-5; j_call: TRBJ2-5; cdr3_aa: CASSFRETQYF; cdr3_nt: TGTGCCAGCAGTTTTCGAGAGACCCAGTACTTC
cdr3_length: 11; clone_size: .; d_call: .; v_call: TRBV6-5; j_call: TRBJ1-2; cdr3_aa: CASSSGYGYTF; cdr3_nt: TGTGCCAGCAGTTCCGGCTATGGCTACACCTTC
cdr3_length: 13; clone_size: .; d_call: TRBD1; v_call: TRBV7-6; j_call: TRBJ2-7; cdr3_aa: CATGQTGTGEQYF; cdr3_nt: TGTGCCACCGGTCAGACAGGGACGGGGGAGCAGTACTTC
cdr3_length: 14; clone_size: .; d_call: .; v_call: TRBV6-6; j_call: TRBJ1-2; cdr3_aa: CASSRPDTGYGYTF; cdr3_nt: TGTGCCAGCAGCCGACCGGACACGGGCTATGGCTACACCTTC
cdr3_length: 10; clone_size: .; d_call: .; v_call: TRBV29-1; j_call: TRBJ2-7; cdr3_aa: CSVVSDEQYF; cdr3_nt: TGCAGCGTAGTGAGCGACGAGCAGTACTTC
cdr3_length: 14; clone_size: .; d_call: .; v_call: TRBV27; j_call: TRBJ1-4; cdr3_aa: CASSPYTEPEKLFF; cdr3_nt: TGTGCCAGCAGCCCCTATACAGAACCAGAAAAACTGTTTTTT
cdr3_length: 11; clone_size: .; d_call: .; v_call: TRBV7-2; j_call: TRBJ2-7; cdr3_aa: CASSPSYEQYF; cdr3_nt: TGTGCCAGCAGCCCCTCCTACGAGCAGTACTTC
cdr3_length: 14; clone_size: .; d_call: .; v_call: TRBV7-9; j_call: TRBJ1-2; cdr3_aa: CASSSSGSQRGYTF; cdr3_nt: TGTGCCAGCAGCTCATCAGGGAGTCAGAGGGGCTACACCTTC
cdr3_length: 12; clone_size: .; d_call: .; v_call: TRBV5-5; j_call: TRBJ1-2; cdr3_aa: CASSLEGFGYTF; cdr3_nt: TGTGCCAGCAGCTTGGAAGGTTTTGGCTACACCTTC
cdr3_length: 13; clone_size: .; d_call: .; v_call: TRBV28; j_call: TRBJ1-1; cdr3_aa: CASSLVLNTEAFF; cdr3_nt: TGTGCCAGCAGTTTAGTTTTGAACACTGAAGCTTTCTTT
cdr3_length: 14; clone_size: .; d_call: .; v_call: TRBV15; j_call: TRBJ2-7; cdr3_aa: CATSRGLGSYEQYF; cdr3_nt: TGTGCCACCAGCAGGGGTTTGGGGAGTTACGAGCAGTACTTC
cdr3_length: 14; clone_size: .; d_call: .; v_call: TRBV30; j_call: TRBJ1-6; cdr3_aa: CAWSVLGNNSPLHF; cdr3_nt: TGTGCCTGGAGTGTACTCGGGAATAATTCACCCCTCCACTTT
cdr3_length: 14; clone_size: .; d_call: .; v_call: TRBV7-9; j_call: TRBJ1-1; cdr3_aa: CASSPKRANTEAFF; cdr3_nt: TGTGCCAGCAGCCCAAAGAGGGCGAACACTGAAGCTTTCTTT
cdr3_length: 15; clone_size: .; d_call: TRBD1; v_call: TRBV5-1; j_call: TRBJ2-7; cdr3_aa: CASSLGQGGNYEQYF; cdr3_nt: TGCGCCAGCAGCCTGGGACAGGGAGGAAACTACGAGCAGTACTTC
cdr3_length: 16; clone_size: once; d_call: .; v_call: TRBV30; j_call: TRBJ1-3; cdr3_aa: CAWSGVSGNSGNTIYF; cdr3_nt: TGTGCCTGGAGTGGTGTCAGCGGTAACTCTGGAAACACCATATATTTT
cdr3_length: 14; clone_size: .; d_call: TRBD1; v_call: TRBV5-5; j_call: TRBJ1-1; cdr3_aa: CASSQVSTGAEAFF; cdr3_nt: TGCGCCAGCAGCCAAGTTTCAACAGGGGCTGAAGCTTTCTTT
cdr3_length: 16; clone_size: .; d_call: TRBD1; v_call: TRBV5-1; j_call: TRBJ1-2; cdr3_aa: CASTRTPTGDVYGYTF; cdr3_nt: TGCGCCAGCACCCGGACCCCGACAGGGGATGTCTATGGCTACACCTTC
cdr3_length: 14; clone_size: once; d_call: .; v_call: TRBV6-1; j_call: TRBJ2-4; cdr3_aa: CASSGQLVQDIQYF; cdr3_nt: TGTGCCAGCAGTGGACAGCTAGTCCAGGACATTCAGTACTTC
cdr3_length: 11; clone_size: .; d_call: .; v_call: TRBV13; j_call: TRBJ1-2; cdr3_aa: CASSEDRSCTF; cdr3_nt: TGTGCCAGCAGCGAGGACCGATCTTGCACCTTC
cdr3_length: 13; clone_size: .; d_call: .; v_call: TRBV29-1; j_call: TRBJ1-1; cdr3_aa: CSVALGKNTEAFF; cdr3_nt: TGCAGCGTTGCCCTTGGGAAGAACACTGAAGCTTTCTTT
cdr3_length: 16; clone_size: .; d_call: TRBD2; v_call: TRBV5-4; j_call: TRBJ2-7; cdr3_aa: CASSPYSGRASYEQYF; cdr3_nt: TGTGCCAGCAGCCCCTATAGCGGGAGGGCCTCCTACGAGCAGTACTTC
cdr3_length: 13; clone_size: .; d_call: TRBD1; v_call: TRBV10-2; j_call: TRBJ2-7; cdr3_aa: CASLGTGLNEQYF; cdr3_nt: TGCGCCAGCCTCGGGACAGGGCTGAACGAGCAGTACTTC
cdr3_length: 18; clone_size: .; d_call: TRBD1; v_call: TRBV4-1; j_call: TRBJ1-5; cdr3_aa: CASSQGRGPVYSNQPQHF; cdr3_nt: TGCGCCAGCAGCCAAGGCAGGGGGCCGGTATATAGCAATCAGCCCCAGCATTTT
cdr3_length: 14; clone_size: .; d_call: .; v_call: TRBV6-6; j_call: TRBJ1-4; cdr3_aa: CASSPGRSNEKLFF; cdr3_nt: TGTGCCAGCAGCCCGGGGAGGAGTAATGAAAAACTGTTTTTT